Listed below are T cell receptor beta chains from one sample, sequenced in a study of blood T cell repertoires in COVID-19. Assay used: immunoSEQ multiplex PCR; TCRdb lists only in-frame clones, some missing. The data contain 150,000 to 250,000 clones, about nine tenths of them seen just once; the ten biggest clones take up about 2.3%. Material for sequencing was PBMCs or T cells enriched from blood (not recorded which). These receptors were collected from a woman in her 30s who had recovered from COVID-19. Both conserved end residues are part of each CDR3. The D gene is left open where the match is weak. Clone sizes are given selectively: once, few, many, or a class where the clone is expanded.

v_gene	j_gene	d_gene	abundance	CDR3aa	CDR3nt
TRBV4-2	TRBJ2-1	TRBD2	.	CASSRTSGGIDEQFF	TGTGCCAGCAGCCGAACTAGCGGGGGTATCGATGAGCAGTTCTTC
TRBV10-1	TRBJ1-3	TRBD1	.	CAGDRGSSGNTIYF	TGCGCGGGGGACAGGGGGAGCTCTGGAAACACCATATATTTT
TRBV24-1	TRBJ1-1	.	.	CATSESGTEGYTEAFF	TGTGCCACCAGTGAGTCCGGGACGGAGGGTTATACTGAAGCTTTCTTT
TRBV18	TRBJ1-5	.	.	CASSPAGRGQPQHF	TGTGCCAGCTCACCAGCAGGTCGGGGGCAGCCCCAGCATTTT
TRBV29-1	TRBJ2-1	.	few	CSVEVSEYIEQFF	TGCAGCGTTGAGGTTTCCGAGTATATTGAGCAGTTCTTC
TRBV30	TRBJ1-5	TRBD1	few	CAWSPRYRDRGDQPQHF	TGTGCCTGGAGCCCCCGCTACAGGGACAGGGGCGATCAGCCCCAGCATTTT
TRBV10-1	TRBJ1-2	.	once	CASIGGGVRYGYTF	TGCGCCAGCATTGGGGGAGGGGTGAGGTATGGCTACACCTTC
TRBV27	TRBJ2-7	TRBD2	.	CASSLGGGRVYEQYF	TGTGCCAGCAGTTTGGGGGGCGGGAGGGTTTACGAGCAGTACTTC
TRBV10-1	TRBJ1-1	.	.	CASSDGGWAGLNTEAFF	TGCGCCAGCAGTGACGGAGGGTGGGCGGGCCTGAACACTGAAGCTTTCTTT
TRBV3-1/TRBV3-2	TRBJ1-5	TRBD1	.	CASSRGLDRGNQPQHF	TGTGCCAGCAGCCGTGGATTGGACAGGGGGAATCAGCCCCAGCATTTT
TRBV27	TRBJ2-1	TRBD1	few	CASSLYLGTGIDEQFF	TGTGCCAGCAGTCTCTACTTAGGGACAGGGATCGATGAGCAGTTCTTC
TRBV15	TRBJ2-5	TRBD1	few	CATSIGDSQETQYF	TGTGCCACCAGCATCGGGGACAGCCAAGAGACCCAGTACTTC
TRBV28	TRBJ1-5	TRBD1	.	CASSLGQGFRQPQHF	TGTGCCAGCAGTTTGGGACAGGGATTCAGGCAGCCCCAGCATTTT
TRBV6-1	TRBJ1-2	TRBD1	.	CASSETGRGNYGYTF	TGTGCCAGCAGTGAGACAGGGAGAGGGAACTATGGCTACACCTTC
TRBV6-5	TRBJ1-5	.	.	CASSRGGFSNQPQHF	TGTGCCAGCAGCCGCGGGGGTTTTAGCAATCAGCCCCAGCATTTT
TRBV6-1	TRBJ1-2	.	once	CASSEVQETYGYTF	TGTGCCAGCAGTGAAGTTCAGGAAACCTATGGCTACACCTTC
TRBV5-1	TRBJ1-1	TRBD1	.	CASSSGQPRTEAFF	TGCGCCAGCAGCTCGGGACAGCCCAGGACTGAAGCTTTCTTT
TRBV7-3	TRBJ2-2	TRBD2	.	CASSPHSGGGTGELFF	TGTGCCAGCAGCCCCCATAGCGGGGGGGGCACCGGGGAGCTGTTTTTT
TRBV20-1	TRBJ1-1	.	.	CSARAGAEAFF	TGCAGTGCTAGGGCGGGGGCTGAAGCTTTCTTT